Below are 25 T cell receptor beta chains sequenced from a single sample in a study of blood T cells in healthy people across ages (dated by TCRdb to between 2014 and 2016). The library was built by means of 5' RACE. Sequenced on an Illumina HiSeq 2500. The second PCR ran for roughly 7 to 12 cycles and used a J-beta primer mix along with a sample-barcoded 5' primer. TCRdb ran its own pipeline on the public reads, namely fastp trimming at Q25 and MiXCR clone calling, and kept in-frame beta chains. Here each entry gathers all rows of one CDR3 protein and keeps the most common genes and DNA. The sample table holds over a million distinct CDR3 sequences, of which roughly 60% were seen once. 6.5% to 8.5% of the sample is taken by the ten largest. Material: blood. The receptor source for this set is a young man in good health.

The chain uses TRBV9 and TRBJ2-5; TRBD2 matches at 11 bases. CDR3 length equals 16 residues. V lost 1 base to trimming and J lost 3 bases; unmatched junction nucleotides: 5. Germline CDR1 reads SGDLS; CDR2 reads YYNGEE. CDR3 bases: TGTGCCAGCAGCGTAACTAGCGGGGGCCCCAAAGAGACCCAGTACTTC. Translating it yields CASSVTSGGPKETQYF.

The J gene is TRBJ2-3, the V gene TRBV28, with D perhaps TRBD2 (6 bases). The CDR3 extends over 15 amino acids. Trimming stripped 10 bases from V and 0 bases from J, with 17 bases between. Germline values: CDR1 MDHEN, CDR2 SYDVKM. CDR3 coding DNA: TGTGCCAACAGATGGGGCGGGACTAGCACAGATACGCAGTATTTT. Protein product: CANRWGGTSTDTQYF.

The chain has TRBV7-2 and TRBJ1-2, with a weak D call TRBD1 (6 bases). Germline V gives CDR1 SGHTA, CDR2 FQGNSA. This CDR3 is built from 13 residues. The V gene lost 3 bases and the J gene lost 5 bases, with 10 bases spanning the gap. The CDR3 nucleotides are TGTGCCAGCAGCTTGGGACACTTGTATGGCTACACCTTC. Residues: CASSLGHLYGYTF.

In DNA, the CDR3 is TGCAGTGCTCTGAGCAGGACTAGCGGGAGGGCCGGTGGGAATGAGCAGTTCTTC. Translation: CSALSRTSGRAGGNEQFF. J is TRBJ2-1 and V is TRBV20-1; TRBD2 matches at 15 bases. The CDR3 runs to 18 residues. Germline loops: CDR1 DFQATT, CDR2 SNEGSKA (reference sequence). Trimming at V came to 5 bases and at J to 7 bases, leaving 15 bases not matched to a gene.

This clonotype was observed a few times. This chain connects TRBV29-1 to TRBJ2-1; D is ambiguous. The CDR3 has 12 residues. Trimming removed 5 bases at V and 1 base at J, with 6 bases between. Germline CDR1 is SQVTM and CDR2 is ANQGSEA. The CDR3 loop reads CSVSPSYNEQFF. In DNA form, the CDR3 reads TGCAGCGTTAGTCCATCCTACAATGAGCAGTTCTTC.

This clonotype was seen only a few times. The CDR3 sequence: CSARDLGGGRDTQYF. The CDR3 nucleotides are TGCAGTGCTAGAGATCTGGGGGGGGGAAGGGATACGCAGTATTTT. V usage is TRBV20-1 and J usage is TRBJ2-3; 7 positions match TRBD2. Germline V gene lookup returns CDR1 DFQATT and CDR2 SNEGSKA (reference sequence). CDR3 length: 15 amino acids. The V gene end was trimmed by 0 bases and the J gene end by 6 bases; junction bases not matched to a gene: 9.

The CDR3 sequence: CAISGASGSDSSYEQYF. For the CDR3, the DNA is TGTGCCATCAGTGGGGCTAGCGGGAGCGACAGCTCCTACGAGCAGTACTTC. J is TRBJ2-7 and V is TRBV10-3; 10 bases map to TRBD2. There are 17 residues in the CDR3. The V segment lost 4 bases and the J segment 0 bases; nucleotides outside the gene matches: 9. CDR1 and CDR2 (germline): ENHRY, SYGVKD.

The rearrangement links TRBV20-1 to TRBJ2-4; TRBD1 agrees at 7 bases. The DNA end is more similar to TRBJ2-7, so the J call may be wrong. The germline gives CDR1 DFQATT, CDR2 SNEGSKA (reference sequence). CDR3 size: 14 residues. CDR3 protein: CSAEVRDRTYEQYF. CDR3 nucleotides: TGCAGTGCTGAAGTTCGGGACAGAACCTACGAGCAGTACTTC.

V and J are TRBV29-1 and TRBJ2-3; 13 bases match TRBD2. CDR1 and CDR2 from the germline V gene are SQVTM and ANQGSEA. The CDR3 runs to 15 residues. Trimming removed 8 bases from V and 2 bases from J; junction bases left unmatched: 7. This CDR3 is CSIGTSGTLTDTQYF. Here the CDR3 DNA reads TGCAGCATTGGGACTAGCGGGACCCTCACAGATACGCAGTATTTT.

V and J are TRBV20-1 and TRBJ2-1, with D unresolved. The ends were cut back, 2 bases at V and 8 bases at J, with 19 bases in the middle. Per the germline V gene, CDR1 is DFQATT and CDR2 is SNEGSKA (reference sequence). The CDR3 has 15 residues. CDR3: CSARRADPRGHEQFF. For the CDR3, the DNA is TGCAGTGCTAGACGTGCTGACCCCCGAGGCCATGAGCAGTTCTTC.

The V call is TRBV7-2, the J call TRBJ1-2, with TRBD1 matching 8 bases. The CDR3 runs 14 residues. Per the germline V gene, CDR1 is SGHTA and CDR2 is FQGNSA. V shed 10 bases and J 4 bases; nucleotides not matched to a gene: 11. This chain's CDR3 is CAKNSGGAAYGYTF. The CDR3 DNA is TGTGCCAAGAATTCAGGGGGCGCTGCCTATGGCTACACCTTC.

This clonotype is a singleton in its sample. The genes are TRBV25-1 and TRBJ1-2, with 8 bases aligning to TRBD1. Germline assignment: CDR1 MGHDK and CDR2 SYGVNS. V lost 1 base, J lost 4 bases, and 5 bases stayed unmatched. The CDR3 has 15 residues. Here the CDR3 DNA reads TGTGCCAGCAGTGAATCCGAGCAGGGGGCCTATGGCTACACCTTC. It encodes CASSESEQGAYGYTF.

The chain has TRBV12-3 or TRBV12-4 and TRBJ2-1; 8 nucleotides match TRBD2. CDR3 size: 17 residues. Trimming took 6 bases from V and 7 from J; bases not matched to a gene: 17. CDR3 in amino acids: CASRSANLSGRTNEQFF. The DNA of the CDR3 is TGTGCCAGCAGGTCCGCCAACCTCAGCGGGAGAACAAATGAGCAGTTCTTC.

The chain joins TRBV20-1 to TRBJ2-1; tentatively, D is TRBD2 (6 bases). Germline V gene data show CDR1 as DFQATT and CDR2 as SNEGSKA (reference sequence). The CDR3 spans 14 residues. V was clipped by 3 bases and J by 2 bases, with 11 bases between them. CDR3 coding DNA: TGCAGTGCTAGTCAGGGACTTACCTACAATGAGCAGTTCTTC. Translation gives CSASQGLTYNEQFF.

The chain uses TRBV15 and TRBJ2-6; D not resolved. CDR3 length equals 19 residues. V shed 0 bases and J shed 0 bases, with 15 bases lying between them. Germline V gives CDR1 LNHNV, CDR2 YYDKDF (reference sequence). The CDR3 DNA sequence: TGTGCCACCAGCAGAGAGGGTCCCACAGTGGGCTCTGGGGCCAACGTCCTGACTTTC. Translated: CATSREGPTVGSGANVLTF.

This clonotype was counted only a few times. The chain's CDR3 is CASSKGQPDLYGYTF. CDR3 in DNA: TGTGCCAGCAGCAAAGGACAGCCCGATCTCTATGGCTACACCTTC. This chain connects TRBV7-6 to TRBJ1-2, with D maybe TRBD1 (6 bases). CDR3 length equals 15 residues. Trimming removed 5 bases from V and 4 bases from J, with 17 bases in between. CDR1 and CDR2 (germline): SGHVS, FNYEAQ.

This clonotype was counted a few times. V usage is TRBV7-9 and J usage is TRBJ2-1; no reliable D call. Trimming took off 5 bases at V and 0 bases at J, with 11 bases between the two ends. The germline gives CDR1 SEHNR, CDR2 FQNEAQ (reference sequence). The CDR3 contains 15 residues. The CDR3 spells CASSPIRSSYNEQFF. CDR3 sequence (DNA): TGTGCCAGCAGCCCTATTCGGAGCTCCTACAATGAGCAGTTCTTC.

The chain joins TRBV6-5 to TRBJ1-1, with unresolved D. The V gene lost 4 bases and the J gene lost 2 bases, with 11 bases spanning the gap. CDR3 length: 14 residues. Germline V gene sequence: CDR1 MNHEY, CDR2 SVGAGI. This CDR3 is CASSFRGHNTEAFF. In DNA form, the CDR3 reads TGTGCCAGCAGTTTCCGAGGGCATAACACTGAAGCTTTCTTT.

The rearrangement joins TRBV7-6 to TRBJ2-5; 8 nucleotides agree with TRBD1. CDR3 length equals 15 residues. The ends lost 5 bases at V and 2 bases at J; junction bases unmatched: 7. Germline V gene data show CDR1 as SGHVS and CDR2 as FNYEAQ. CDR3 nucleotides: TGTGCCAGCAGCCCCTGGACAGGGCAACAAGAGACCCAGTACTTC. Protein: CASSPWTGQQETQYF.

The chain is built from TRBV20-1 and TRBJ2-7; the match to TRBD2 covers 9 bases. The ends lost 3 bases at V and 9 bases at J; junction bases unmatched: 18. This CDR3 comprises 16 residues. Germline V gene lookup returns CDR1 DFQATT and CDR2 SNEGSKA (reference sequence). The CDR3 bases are TGCAGTGCTAGTAACCCTAGCGGGATCCCCCCAGATACGCAGTACTTC. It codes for CSASNPSGIPPDTQYF.

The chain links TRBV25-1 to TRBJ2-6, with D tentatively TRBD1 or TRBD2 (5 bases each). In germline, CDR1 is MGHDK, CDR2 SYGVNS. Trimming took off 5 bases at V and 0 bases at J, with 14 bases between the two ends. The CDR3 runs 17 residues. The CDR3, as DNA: TGTGCCAGCAGTCCCCAGGGACGGCACTCTGGGGCCAACGTCCTGACTTTC. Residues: CASSPQGRHSGANVLTF.

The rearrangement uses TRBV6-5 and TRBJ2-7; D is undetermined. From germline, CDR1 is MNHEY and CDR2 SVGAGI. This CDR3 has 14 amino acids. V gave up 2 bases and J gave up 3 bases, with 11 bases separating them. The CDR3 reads CASSYARGYYEQYF. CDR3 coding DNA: TGTGCCAGCAGTTACGCTAGAGGTTACTACGAGCAGTACTTC.

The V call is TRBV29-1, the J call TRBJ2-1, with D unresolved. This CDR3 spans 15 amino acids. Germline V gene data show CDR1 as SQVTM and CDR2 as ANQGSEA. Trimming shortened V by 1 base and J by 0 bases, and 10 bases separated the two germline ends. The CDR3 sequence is CSVEGAPSSYNEQFF. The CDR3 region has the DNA TGCAGCGTTGAAGGGGCCCCCAGCTCCTACAATGAGCAGTTCTTC.

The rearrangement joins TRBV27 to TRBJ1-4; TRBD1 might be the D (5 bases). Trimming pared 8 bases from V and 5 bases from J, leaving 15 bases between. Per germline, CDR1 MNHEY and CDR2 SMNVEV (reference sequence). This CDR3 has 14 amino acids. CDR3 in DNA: TGTGCCAGCCGGCCAGGGCACGGCAATGAAAAACTGTTTTTT. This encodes CASRPGHGNEKLFF.

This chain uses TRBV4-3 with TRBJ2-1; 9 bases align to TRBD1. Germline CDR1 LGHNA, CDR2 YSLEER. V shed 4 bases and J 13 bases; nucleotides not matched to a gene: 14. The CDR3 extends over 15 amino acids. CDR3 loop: CASSPVQGAWETQFF. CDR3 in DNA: TGCGCCAGCAGCCCAGTACAGGGGGCTTGGGAGACCCAGTTCTTC.